The rows below give T cell receptor beta chains drawn from one sample of a study of PD-1 blockade in classical Hodgkin lymphoma. Measured with immunoSEQ multiplex PCR; TCRdb has only the in-frame clones, and not every one. The table has about 7,100 clones, approximately 80% seen once. The source material was CD4+ T cells from blood, sampled at baseline. The receptors come from a human donor with classical Hodgkin lymphoma. Both conserved end residues are part of each CDR3. The D gene is left open where the match is weak. Where a row states a size, it is once, few, many or the class of an expanded clone; other rows omit it.

abundance	d_gene	v_gene	j_gene	CDR3aa	CDR3nt
.	TRBD2	TRBV11-2	TRBJ2-2	CASSEELAYTGELFF	TGTGCCAGCAGCGAGGAACTAGCGTACACCGGGGAGCTGTTTTTT
.	TRBD1	TRBV11-2	TRBJ2-5	CASSLGVQLGNRGQETQYF	TGTGCCAGCAGCTTAGGAGTACAATTGGGTAACAGGGGCCAAGAGACCCAGTACTTC
once	.	TRBV5-1	TRBJ2-1	CASSLAPRTDNEQFF	TGCGCCAGCAGCTTGGCCCCTCGGACAGACAATGAGCAGTTCTTC
few	.	TRBV6-5	TRBJ1-2	CASSYSPRRGYTF	TGTGCCAGCAGTTACTCCCCCCGTCGGGGCTACACCTTC
.	TRBD1	TRBV6-6	TRBJ1-5	CASSRQGLGNQPQHF	TGTGCCAGCAGTAGACAGGGTTTGGGCAATCAGCCCCAGCATTTT
.	.	TRBV18	TRBJ2-5	CASSPDKETQYF	TGTGCCAGCTCACCGGACAAGGAGACCCAGTACTTC
.	TRBD1	TRBV2	TRBJ1-5	CASTGGYGQPQHF	TGTGCCAGCACAGGGGGCTACGGTCAGCCCCAGCATTTT
.	.	TRBV4-1	TRBJ2-1	CASSQDLGADYNEQFF	TGCGCCAGCAGCCAAGATTTGGGGGCCGACTACAATGAGCAGTTCTTC
.	.	TRBV5-4	TRBJ1-1	CASSPFGGGGGEAFF	TGTGCCAGCAGCCCCTTCGGAGGGGGAGGAGGTGAAGCTTTCTTT
.	.	TRBV7-9	TRBJ1-3	CASSLGGDTIYF	TGTGCCAGCAGCTTAGGTGGGGACACCATATATTTT
.	TRBD1	TRBV5-5	TRBJ1-2	CASSWGALTGFDYGYTF	TGTGCCAGCAGCTGGGGGGCTTTGACAGGGTTCGACTATGGCTACACCTTC
few	.	TRBV29-1	TRBJ1-2	CSVAQGPNYGYTF	TGCAGCGTTGCCCAGGGGCCTAACTATGGCTACACCTTC
.	.	TRBV2	TRBJ1-1	CASTEGSGTEAFF	TGTGCCAGCACCGAGGGAAGTGGGACTGAAGCTTTCTTT
.	.	TRBV30	TRBJ2-1	CAARRGRAMEQFF	TGTGCCGCGAGGAGGGGGAGGGCAATGGAGCAGTTCTTC
.	TRBD2	TRBV11-2	TRBJ2-5	CASSFRTSGDQYF	TGTGCCAGCAGCTTTAGGACTAGCGGGGACCAGTACTTC
.	.	TRBV5-5	TRBJ2-1	CASSLVSTEEFF	TGTGCCAGCAGCTTGGTATCCACCGAGGAGTTCTTC
.	TRBD1	TRBV28	TRBJ2-1	CASSFPVDRAYNEQFF	TGTGCCAGCAGTTTCCCCGTTGACAGGGCGTACAATGAGCAGTTCTTC
.	.	TRBV29-1	TRBJ2-2	CSVEERRVNTGELFF	TGCAGCGTTGAAGAAAGGCGGGTGAACACCGGGGAGCTGTTTTTT
.	.	TRBV25-1	TRBJ2-7	CASSELSTYEQYF	TGTGCCAGCAGTGAATTAAGTACCTACGAGCAGTACTTC
.	.	TRBV2	TRBJ1-2	CASSFPLSDVIYGYTF	TGTGCCAGCAGCTTTCCCCTCTCCGATGTTATCTATGGCTACACCTTC
.	.	TRBV5-6	TRBJ2-1	CASSLALRNEQFF	TGTGCCAGCAGCCTGGCCCTCCGTAATGAGCAGTTCTTC
.	.	TRBV6-1	TRBJ2-7	CASSASTSYEQYF	TGTGCCAGCAGTGCTAGTACAAGCTACGAGCAGTACTTC
few	.	TRBV6-1	TRBJ1-6	CASSAGPYNSPLHF	TGTGCCAGCAGTGCCGGTCCCTATAATTCACCCCTCCACTTT
.	.	TRBV19	TRBJ1-2	CASTHGTGYTF	TGTGCCAGTACCCACGGGACTGGCTACACCTTC
.	TRBD1	TRBV4-3	TRBJ1-6	CASGDSYSPLHF	TGCGCCAGCGGGGACAGCTATTCACCCCTCCACTTT
.	.	TRBV5-6	TRBJ1-2	CASSLAGVNYGYTF	TGTGCCAGCAGCTTGGCCGGTGTAAACTATGGCTACACCTTC
.	.	TRBV2	TRBJ1-6	CASSEGRGVLGANSPLHF	TGTGCCAGCAGCGAAGGGAGGGGGGTGTTGGGGGCTAATTCACCCCTCCACTTT
few	TRBD1	TRBV27	TRBJ1-2	CASSLLGGDRGYYTF	TGTGCCAGCAGTTTATTAGGTGGCGACAGGGGGTACTACACCTTC
.	.	TRBV5-1	TRBJ2-7	CASSLQGNFDEQYF	TGCGCCAGCAGTTTACAGGGCAATTTCGACGAGCAGTACTTC
.	TRBD1	TRBV5-5	TRBJ1-1	CASRYRGQDTEAFF	TGTGCCAGCAGGTACAGGGGGCAGGACACTGAAGCTTTCTTT
.	.	TRBV5-4	TRBJ1-1	CASRAGHLNTEAFF	TGTGCCAGCAGGGCTGGGCACCTCAACACTGAAGCTTTCTTT
once	TRBD2	TRBV19	TRBJ2-2	CASSIQPLAGGLTGELFF	TGTGCCAGTAGTATCCAACCACTAGCGGGGGGTTTGACCGGGGAGCTGTTTTTT
.	.	TRBV28	TRBJ1-3	CASSLRVKGNTIYF	TGTGCCAGCAGTTTAAGGGTGAAAGGAAACACCATATATTTT
.	.	TRBV5-4	TRBJ2-2	CASRTGLPNTGELFF	TGTGCCAGCAGAACGGGACTGCCGAACACCGGGGAGCTGTTTTTT
.	TRBD1	TRBV19	TRBJ2-5	CASSGGTGGTQYF	TGTGCCAGTAGTGGTGGGACAGGGGGTACCCAGTACTTC
.	.	TRBV6-5	TRBJ2-7	CASSYSQGSSYEQYF	TGTGCCAGCAGTTACTCGCAGGGGAGCTCCTACGAGCAGTACTTC
.	.	TRBV15	TRBJ2-3	CATSRKRGGLSDTQYF	TGTGCCACCAGCAGGAAGCGAGGGGGGTTATCAGATACGCAGTATTTT
.	.	TRBV11-2	TRBJ1-1	CASSLDNRFTEAFF	TGTGCCAGCAGCTTAGATAACAGGTTCACTGAAGCTTTCTTT
once	.	TRBV19	TRBJ1-1	CASVGAAEAFF	TGTGCCAGCGTAGGGGCAGCTGAAGCTTTCTTT
once	TRBD1	TRBV14	TRBJ1-4	CASSQEGKTSGYWQGAQGKLFF	TGTGCCAGCAGCCAAGAAGGAAAGACATCCGGCTACTGGCAGGGGGCGCAGGGAAAACTGTTTTTT
.	.	TRBV7-2	TRBJ2-5	CASSVQKTGRETQYF	TGTGCCAGCAGCGTACAAAAGACTGGGCGGGAGACCCAGTACTTC
.	.	TRBV6-1	TRBJ2-5	CASSEALLLQETQYF	TGTGCCAGCAGTGAAGCGCTTTTACTTCAAGAGACCCAGTACTTC
.	TRBD1	TRBV7-1	TRBJ1-2	CASSVGTGGANYGYTF	TGTGCCAGCAGCGTAGGGACAGGGGGCGCTAACTATGGCTACACCTTC
.	.	TRBV7-2	TRBJ1-5	CASSLTSEQPQHF	TGTGCCAGCAGCTTAACTTCCGAGCAGCCCCAGCATTTT
.	TRBD1	TRBV11-3	TRBJ2-3	CASSPGQGATDTQYF	TGTGCCAGCAGCCCTGGACAGGGGGCAACAGATACGCAGTATTTT
.	.	TRBV4-1	TRBJ1-2	CASSQASDRGGYTF	TGCGCCAGCAGCCAAGCTTCCGACCGGGGCGGCTACACCTTC
.	.	TRBV11-2	TRBJ2-1	CASSLAGGYYNEQFF	TGTGCCAGCAGCTTAGCGGGGGGCTACTACAATGAGCAGTTCTTC
.	.	TRBV15	TRBJ2-5	CATSPLGQETQYF	TGTGCCACCAGCCCCCTAGGCCAAGAGACCCAGTACTTC
.	.	TRBV30	TRBJ1-3	CAWSHHVGNTIYF	TGTGCCTGGAGTCATCACGTTGGAAACACCATATATTTT
.	.	TRBV10-2	TRBJ1-1	CASKVGVMNTEAFF	TGCGCCAGCAAGGTGGGCGTTATGAACACTGAAGCTTTCTTT
.	TRBD1	TRBV6-5	TRBJ2-5	CASSYSGTGIPETQYF	TGTGCCAGCAGTTACTCTGGGACAGGGATCCCAGAGACCCAGTACTTC
.	.	TRBV19	TRBJ1-5	CASSRRVGARREPQHF	TGTGCCAGTAGTAGACGGGTCGGTGCCCGAAGAGAGCCCCAGCATTTT
.	.	TRBV19	TRBJ1-6	CASSMGQGNNSPLHF	TGTGCCAGTAGTATGGGGCAGGGGAATAATTCACCCCTCCACTTT
.	.	TRBV5-4	TRBJ1-1	CASSLGGLSEAFF	TGTGCCAGCAGCTTGGGGGGGCTCTCTGAAGCTTTCTTT
.	TRBD2	TRBV2	TRBJ2-1	CASSVSSGDNEQFF	TGTGCCAGCAGTGTTTCTAGCGGGGACAATGAGCAGTTCTTC
few	.	TRBV18	TRBJ1-3	CASSPLIQEVPGNTIYF	TGTGCCAGCTCACCCCTCATACAGGAGGTTCCTGGAAACACCATATATTTT
.	.	TRBV6-5	TRBJ2-1	CASSYGPGADNEQFF	TGTGCCAGCAGTTACGGGCCCGGCGCTGACAATGAGCAGTTCTTC
few	TRBD1	TRBV6-8	TRBJ2-1	CASRDRVAEQFF	TGTGCCAGCAGGGACAGGGTCGCTGAGCAGTTCTTC
.	TRBD2	TRBV7-2	TRBJ2-5	CASSLGTSAETQYF	TGTGCCAGCAGCTTAGGGACTAGCGCGGAGACCCAGTACTTC